This T cell receptor beta chain is from a study of blood T cell repertoires in COVID-19. CDR3 length equals 9 residues. V was cut by 6 bases and J by 8 bases, with 5 bases left in between. Methods used by the authors: Amplification with reference gene primers provided the estimates of nucleated cell counts. The repertoire was sequenced with immunoSEQ multiplex PCR; TCRdb's copy has only in-frame clones and lacks some. V, J and clone size are those of that table, while D and trimming were read from the DNA. The data hold 88,000 or so clones, with about 88% observed a single time. This clone was seen more than once but under ten times.

This chain joins TRBV5-3 and TRBJ1-1; no definite D call. TRBV5-3 is labeled an ORF, and its function is uncertain. The TCR sequence derives from a man between 60 and 70 years old with acute or convalescent COVID-19. The sequencing sample was made of peripheral blood. The CDR3 reads CARTSEAFF. The CDR3 nucleotides are TGTGCCAGAACTAGCGAAGCTTTCTTT.